This is a list of T cell receptor beta chains from one sample in a study of cytomegalovirus exposure and HLA in healthy donors. Produced via immunoSEQ multiplex PCR; TCRdb's table is partial and in-frame only. The profile shows around 170,000 clones, more than 75% of them singletons. The sequenced sample consisted of PBMCs. Every receptor here comes from a woman under 40 in good health and CMV-seropositive. CDR3s include the opening cysteine and the closing phenylalanine or tryptophan. The order of the fields is V gene, D gene, J gene, clone size, CDR3 length, CDR3 protein, CDR3 DNA. D genes are given only for firm matches. The size of a clone is reported for some rows only, either as once, few or many, or as a class for expanded clones.

V: TRBV11-2; D: TRBD2; J: TRBJ2-3; size: .; length: 16; CDR3: CASSSSGARVGHTQYF; DNA: TGTGCCAGCAGCTCTAGCGGGGCCCGTGTGGGCCATACGCAGTATTTT
V: TRBV27; D: TRBD1; J: TRBJ1-1; size: .; length: 15; CDR3: CASSLHRGGETEAFF; DNA: TGTGCCAGCAGTCTCCACAGGGGCGGGGAAACTGAAGCTTTCTTT
V: TRBV27; D: TRBD2; J: TRBJ2-7; size: .; length: 12; CDR3: CASKAGRDEQYF; DNA: TGTGCCAGCAAGGCAGGGAGGGACGAGCAGTACTTC
V: TRBV9; D: TRBD2; J: TRBJ2-3; size: .; length: 16; CDR3: CASSVAGLAGVDTQYF; DNA: TGTGCCAGCAGCGTAGCTGGACTAGCGGGGGTAGATACGCAGTATTTT
V: TRBV7-6; D: TRBD1; J: TRBJ1-2; size: .; length: 13; CDR3: CASSQQGSYGYTF; DNA: TGTGCCAGCAGTCAACAGGGGAGTTATGGCTACACCTTC
V: TRBV13; D: TRBD2; J: TRBJ2-5; size: .; length: 15; CDR3: CASSPPGGGQETQYF; DNA: TGTGCCAGCAGCCCCCCGGGGGGTGGGCAAGAGACCCAGTACTTC
V: TRBV5-5; D: .; J: TRBJ2-3; size: .; length: 12; CDR3: CASSRSTDTQYF; DNA: TGTGCCAGCAGCCGGAGCACAGATACGCAGTATTTT
V: TRBV9; D: .; J: TRBJ2-7; size: few; length: 15; CDR3: CASSSRPGQLYEQYF; DNA: TGTGCCAGCAGCTCTCGTCCGGGACAACTCTACGAGCAGTACTTC
V: TRBV14; D: .; J: TRBJ2-3; size: .; length: 14; CDR3: CASSQETSWDTQYF; DNA: TGTGCCAGCAGCCAAGAGACTTCCTGGGATACGCAGTATTTT
V: TRBV4-3; D: .; J: TRBJ2-3; size: .; length: 17; CDR3: CASSQMVGAVGLDTQYF; DNA: TGCGCCAGCAGCCAGATGGTTGGGGCCGTGGGGTTAGATACGCAGTATTTT
V: TRBV6-1; D: TRBD1; J: TRBJ2-7; size: .; length: 14; CDR3: CATKEQGASHEQYF; DNA: TGTGCCACCAAAGAACAGGGGGCGTCTCACGAGCAGTACTTC
V: TRBV4-1; D: TRBD1; J: TRBJ2-2; size: few; length: 15; CDR3: CASSHSGTVTGELFF; DNA: TGCGCCAGCAGTCATTCCGGGACAGTCACCGGGGAGCTGTTTTTT
V: TRBV4-2; D: TRBD1; J: TRBJ1-5; size: .; length: 17; CDR3: CASSQGVGGQGLRPQHF; DNA: TGTGCCAGCAGCCAAGGAGTGGGGGGACAGGGATTAAGGCCCCAGCATTTT
V: TRBV11-3; D: .; J: TRBJ2-5; size: .; length: 13; CDR3: CARLQDGPETQYF; DNA: TGTGCCAGGCTACAGGATGGGCCAGAGACCCAGTACTTC
V: TRBV28; D: TRBD1; J: TRBJ1-6; size: .; length: 15; CDR3: CASTDRVSYNSPLHF; DNA: TGTGCCAGCACCGACAGGGTCTCCTATAATTCACCCCTCCACTTT
V: TRBV2; D: .; J: TRBJ1-2; size: few; length: 16; CDR3: CASSEQGLWGNYGYTF; DNA: TGTGCCAGCAGTGAGCAGGGGCTGTGGGGGAACTATGGCTACACCTTC
V: TRBV9; D: TRBD2; J: TRBJ2-1; size: few; length: 15; CDR3: CASSVGGGASNEQFF; DNA: TGTGCCAGCAGCGTAGGCGGGGGGGCAAGCAATGAGCAGTTCTTC
V: TRBV4-1; D: .; J: TRBJ2-1; size: .; length: 13; CDR3: CASSQEPANQQFF; DNA: TGCGCCAGCAGCCAAGAACCCGCTAACCAGCAGTTCTTC
V: TRBV6-5; D: .; J: TRBJ1-5; size: .; length: 14; CDR3: CASSYAAGDQPQHF; DNA: TGTGCCAGCAGTTACGCCGCGGGGGATCAGCCCCAGCATTTT
V: TRBV7-6; D: .; J: TRBJ1-3; size: .; length: 16; CDR3: CASSLRGPDSGNTIYF; DNA: TGTGCCAGCAGCCTAAGGGGCCCAGACAGCGGAAACACCATATATTTT
V: TRBV5-1; D: .; J: TRBJ2-1; size: .; length: 13; CDR3: CASSLVRGGEQFF; DNA: TGCGCCAGCAGCTTAGTAAGGGGGGGTGAGCAGTTCTTC
V: TRBV7-9; D: .; J: TRBJ1-6; size: .; length: 14; CDR3: CASSLEQLNSPLHF; DNA: TGTGCCAGCAGCTTAGAACAGCTAAATTCACCCCTCCACTTT
V: TRBV7-2; D: .; J: TRBJ1-2; size: .; length: 15; CDR3: CASSPPGGAGYGYTF; DNA: TGTGCCAGCAGCCCGCCGGGGGGGGCTGGCTATGGCTACACCTTC
V: TRBV7-6; D: .; J: TRBJ2-2; size: .; length: 16; CDR3: CASSSRLVTNTGELFF; DNA: TGTGCCAGCAGTTCCAGACTAGTAACGAACACCGGGGAGCTGTTTTTT
V: TRBV27; D: TRBD1; J: TRBJ1-1; size: .; length: 14; CDR3: CASSLQGAYTEAFF; DNA: TGTGCCAGCAGTTTACAGGGGGCTTACACTGAAGCTTTCTTT
V: TRBV7-6; D: .; J: TRBJ2-1; size: .; length: 14; CDR3: CASSLVGSGNEQFF; DNA: TGTGCCAGCAGCTTAGTGGGTTCGGGCAATGAGCAGTTCTTC
V: TRBV11-2; D: TRBD2; J: TRBJ2-7; size: .; length: 19; CDR3: CASSLGPGLAGGLPYEQYF; DNA: TGTGCCAGCAGCTTAGGCCCGGGACTAGCGGGGGGGCTGCCCTACGAGCAGTACTTC
V: TRBV10-2; D: TRBD1; J: TRBJ1-2; size: once; length: 14; CDR3: CASSEDGQGARYTF; DNA: TGCGCCAGCAGTGAGGACGGACAGGGGGCACGCTACACCTTC
V: TRBV5-1; D: TRBD1; J: TRBJ1-2; size: .; length: 13; CDR3: CASSLAQGGGYTF; DNA: TGCGCCAGCAGCTTGGCCCAGGGGGGTGGCTACACCTTC
V: TRBV5-1; D: .; J: TRBJ2-5; size: .; length: 14; CDR3: CASSLGTFGETQYF; DNA: TGCGCCAGCAGCTTGGGGACTTTTGGAGAGACCCAGTACTTC
V: TRBV5-1; D: TRBD1; J: TRBJ1-2; size: once; length: 14; CDR3: CASSPGQGSYGYTF; DNA: TGCGCCAGCAGCCCTGGACAGGGATCCTATGGCTACACCTTC